These T cell receptor beta chains were read from a single sample in a study of blood T cell repertoires in COVID-19. Clones were sequenced by immunoSEQ multiplex PCR, and TCRdb holds only the in-frame ones, with some missing. The top ten clones hold around 18% of a sample with around 63,000 clones, about 70% of them seen once. The sequencing sample was made of peripheral blood. Source of these receptors: a woman between 50 and 59 years old with active or convalescent COVID-19. Both conserved end residues are part of each CDR3. D genes are given only for firm matches. The size entry is marked missing in some rows and otherwise reads once, few, many or a size class.

D gene | J gene | clone size | V gene | CDR3 protein | CDR3 DNA
TRBD2 | TRBJ2-7 | few | TRBV2 | CASTQSREGEQYF | TGTGCCAGCACCCAGAGCAGGGAGGGCGAGCAGTACTTC
TRBD1 | TRBJ1-6 | - | TRBV2 | CASSPISDRGTDSPLHF | TGTGCCAGCAGTCCAATAAGCGACAGGGGGACTGATTCACCCCTCCACTTT
TRBD2 | TRBJ2-7 | once | TRBV4-1 | CASSPTSGRMYF | TGCGCCAGCAGTCCGACTAGCGGGAGGATGTACTTC
TRBD1 | TRBJ1-1 | few | TRBV5-6 | CASRPTGVNTEAFF | TGTGCCAGCAGACCCACAGGGGTGAACACTGAAGCTTTCTTT
- | TRBJ1-1 | - | TRBV30 | CAWRYGMNTEAFF | TGTGCCTGGCGTTACGGGATGAACACTGAAGCTTTCTTT
TRBD2 | TRBJ2-1 | once | TRBV24-1 | CATSGKSGSSYNEQFF | TGTGCCACCAGTGGTAAAAGCGGGAGCTCCTACAATGAGCAGTTCTTC
- | TRBJ2-7 | - | TRBV28 | CASSFRLEQYF | TGTGCCAGCAGTTTCAGACTCGAGCAGTACTTC
TRBD1 | TRBJ2-2 | many | TRBV10-3 | CAISGRTGGETGELFF | TGTGCCATCAGTGGTCGGACAGGGGGAGAGACCGGGGAGCTGTTTTTT
- | TRBJ2-4 | - | TRBV18 | CASSPPGPGGLAKNIQYF | TGTGCCAGCTCACCACCGGGGCCAGGGGGACTAGCCAAAAACATTCAGTACTTC
- | TRBJ1-2 | - | TRBV2 | CASQRTVANYGYTF | TGTGCCAGCCAGAGGACAGTTGCTAACTATGGCTACACCTTC
TRBD1 | TRBJ1-2 | - | TRBV6-6 | CASSYTGTERGYTF | TGTGCCAGCAGTTACACCGGGACAGAGCGTGGCTACACCTTC
- | TRBJ1-4 | - | TRBV6-6 | CASLDSSTNEKLFF | TGTGCCAGCCTGGACAGTTCAACTAATGAAAAACTGTTTTTT
TRBD2 | TRBJ2-7 | few | TRBV10-1 | CASSRTSGTNEQYF | TGCGCCAGCAGTCGGACTAGCGGGACAAACGAGCAGTACTTC
TRBD1 | TRBJ2-1 | - | TRBV19 | CASRFGQGADEQFF | TGTGCCAGTAGATTCGGACAGGGGGCGGATGAGCAGTTCTTC
- | TRBJ1-2 | few | TRBV3-1/TRBV3-2 | CASSRRGYYGYTF | TGTGCCAGCAGCCGGAGGGGCTACTATGGCTACACCTTC
TRBD1 | TRBJ1-1 | - | TRBV6-2/TRBV6-3 | CASSYGQGMNTEAFF | TGTGCCAGCAGTTACGGACAGGGCATGAACACTGAAGCTTTCTTT
- | TRBJ1-5 | - | TRBV25-1 | CASSEAVVNQPQHF | TGTGCCAGCAGTGAGGCAGTGGTCAATCAGCCCCAGCATTTT
- | TRBJ2-1 | - | TRBV11-3 | CASSLAEYNEQFF | TGTGCCAGCAGCTTAGCGGAGTACAATGAGCAGTTCTTC
TRBD2 | TRBJ2-3 | - | TRBV7-6 | CASSLALLAGGTDTQYF | TGTGCCAGCAGCTTAGCGCTCCTAGCGGGAGGAACAGATACGCAGTATTTT
- | TRBJ2-2 | - | TRBV9 | CASSPRQAINTGELFF | TGTGCCAGCAGCCCCCGCCAGGCTATAAACACCGGGGAGCTGTTTTTT
- | TRBJ2-7 | - | TRBV27 | CASSSSSYEQYF | TGTGCCAGCAGCTCCAGCTCCTACGAGCAGTACTTC
TRBD1 | TRBJ2-5 | - | TRBV7-9 | CASSFRDREIETQYF | TGTGCCAGCAGCTTCCGGGACAGGGAGATAGAGACCCAGTACTTC
- | TRBJ2-5 | few | TRBV10-3 | CAISAERRRQETQYF | TGTGCCATCAGTGCCGAGCGGAGAAGGCAAGAGACCCAGTACTTC
TRBD2 | TRBJ2-7 | - | TRBV6-1 | CASSERWEGAVEQYF | TGTGCCAGCAGTGAACGCTGGGAGGGCGCGGTCGAGCAGTACTTC
- | TRBJ2-1 | once | TRBV9 | CASRASGTPYNEQFF | TGTGCCAGCAGGGCCTCCGGGACACCCTACAATGAGCAGTTCTTC
TRBD2 | TRBJ2-1 | - | TRBV6-5 | CAIQRGESYNEQFF | TGTGCCATCCAACGGGGGGAATCCTACAATGAGCAGTTCTTC
TRBD1 | TRBJ1-1 | - | TRBV28 | CASGGTGNFVEAFF | TGTGCCAGTGGGGGGACAGGGAATTTTGTTGAAGCTTTCTTT
- | TRBJ2-3 | - | TRBV28 | CASSLPPGDTQYF | TGTGCCAGCAGTTTACCGCCCGGGGATACGCAGTATTTT
- | TRBJ2-1 | - | TRBV11-2 | CASTPFRDSSYNEQFF | TGTGCCAGCACCCCCTTTCGGGATAGCTCCTACAATGAGCAGTTCTTC
- | TRBJ2-7 | - | TRBV28 | CASSLNYPTYEQYF | TGTGCCAGCAGTTTAAACTATCCAACCTACGAGCAGTACTTC
- | TRBJ2-2 | - | TRBV10-3 | CAISERQWDSGELFF | TGTGCCATCAGTGAGCGTCAGTGGGACTCCGGGGAGCTGTTTTTT
TRBD1 | TRBJ1-4 | - | TRBV28 | CASSSGQDNEKLFF | TGTGCCAGCAGTTCAGGACAGGATAATGAAAAACTGTTTTTT
- | TRBJ2-3 | - | TRBV6-1 | CASSDNGRTDTQYF | TGTGCCAGCAGTGATAATGGGCGCACAGATACGCAGTATTTT
TRBD1 | TRBJ2-3 | - | TRBV24-1 | CATSDGQGLSDTQYF | TGTGCCACCAGTGACGGACAGGGTCTATCGGATACGCAGTATTTT
TRBD1 | TRBJ1-3 | - | TRBV6-5 | CASREDRVGNTIYF | TGTGCCAGCAGGGAGGACAGGGTAGGAAACACCATATATTTT
TRBD1 | TRBJ1-5 | once | TRBV28 | CASSFGTGEQPQHF | TGTGCCAGCAGTTTTGGGACAGGGGAACAGCCCCAGCATTTT
TRBD1 | TRBJ1-2 | - | TRBV19 | CASSEGQGWGYTF | TGTGCCAGTAGTGAGGGACAGGGATGGGGCTACACCTTC
TRBD2 | TRBJ2-7 | - | TRBV11-2 | CASSVSGGGYEQYF | TGTGCCAGCAGCGTTAGCGGGGGGGGCTACGAGCAGTACTTC
- | TRBJ2-7 | - | TRBV29-1 | CSVSLQGYEQYF | TGCAGCGTTTCCCTTCAGGGATACGAGCAGTACTTC